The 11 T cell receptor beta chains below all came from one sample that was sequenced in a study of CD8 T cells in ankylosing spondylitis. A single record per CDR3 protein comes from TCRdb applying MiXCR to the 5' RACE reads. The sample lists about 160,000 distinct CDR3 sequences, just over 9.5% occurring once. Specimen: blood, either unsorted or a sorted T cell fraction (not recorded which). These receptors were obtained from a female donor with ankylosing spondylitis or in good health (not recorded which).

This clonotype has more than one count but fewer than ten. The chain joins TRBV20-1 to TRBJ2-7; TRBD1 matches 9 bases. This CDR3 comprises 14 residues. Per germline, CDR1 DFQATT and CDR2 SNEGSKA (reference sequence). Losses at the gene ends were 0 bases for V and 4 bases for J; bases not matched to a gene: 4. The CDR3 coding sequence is TGCAGTGCTAGAGATCGAGGGACAGGGTACGAGCAGTACTTC. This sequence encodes CSARDRGTGYEQYF.

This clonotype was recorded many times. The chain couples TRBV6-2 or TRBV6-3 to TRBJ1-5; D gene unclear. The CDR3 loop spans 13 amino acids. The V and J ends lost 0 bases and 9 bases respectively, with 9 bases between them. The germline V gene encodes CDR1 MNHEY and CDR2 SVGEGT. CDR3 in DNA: TGTGCCAGCAGTTACTCGAGCGGGTGGCCCCAGCATTTT. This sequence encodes CASSYSSGWPQHF.

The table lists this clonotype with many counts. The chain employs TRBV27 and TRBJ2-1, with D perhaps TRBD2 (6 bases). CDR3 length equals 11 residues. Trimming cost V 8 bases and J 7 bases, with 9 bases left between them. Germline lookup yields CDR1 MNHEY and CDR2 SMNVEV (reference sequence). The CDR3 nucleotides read TGTGCCAGCGGCGGGGCAAATGAGCAGTTCTTC. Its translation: CASGGANEQFF.

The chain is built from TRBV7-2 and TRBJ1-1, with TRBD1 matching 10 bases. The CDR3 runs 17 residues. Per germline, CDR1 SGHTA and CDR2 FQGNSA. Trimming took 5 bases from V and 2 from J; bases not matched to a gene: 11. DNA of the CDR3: TGTGCCAGCAGCCCCCTACCCGGGACAGGGGTCAACACTGAAGCTTTCTTT. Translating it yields CASSPLPGTGVNTEAFF.

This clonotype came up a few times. The CDR3 DNA sequence: TGTGCTAGTGGTTTGATATTGGAGGGCCAACACCAAGAGACCCAGTACTTC. As protein: CASGLILEGQHQETQYF. The rearrangement links TRBV12-5 to TRBJ2-5; tentative D call: TRBD2 (6 bases). Germline values: CDR1 LGHNT, CDR2 FRNRAP. The CDR3 contains 17 residues. Trimming stripped 2 bases from V and 0 bases from J, with 16 bases between.

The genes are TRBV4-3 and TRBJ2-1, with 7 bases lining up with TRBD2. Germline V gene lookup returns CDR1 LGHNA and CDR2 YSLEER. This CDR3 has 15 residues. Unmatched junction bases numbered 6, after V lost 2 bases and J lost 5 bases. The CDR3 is CASSQSLAAHNEQFF. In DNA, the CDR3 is TGCGCCAGCAGCCAAAGTCTAGCGGCCCACAATGAGCAGTTCTTC.

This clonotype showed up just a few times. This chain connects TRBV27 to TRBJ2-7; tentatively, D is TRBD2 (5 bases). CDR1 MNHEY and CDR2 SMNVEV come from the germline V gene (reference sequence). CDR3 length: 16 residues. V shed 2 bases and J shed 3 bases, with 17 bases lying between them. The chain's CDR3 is CASSLSSASYIYEQYF. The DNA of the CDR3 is TGTGCCAGCAGTTTAAGTAGCGCATCCTACATCTACGAGCAGTACTTC.

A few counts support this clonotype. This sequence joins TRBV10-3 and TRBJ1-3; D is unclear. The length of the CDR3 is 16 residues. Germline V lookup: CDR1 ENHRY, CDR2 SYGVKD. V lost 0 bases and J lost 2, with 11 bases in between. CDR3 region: CAISESPAMTGNTIYF. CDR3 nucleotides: TGTGCCATCAGTGAGTCCCCTGCCATGACTGGAAACACCATATATTTT.

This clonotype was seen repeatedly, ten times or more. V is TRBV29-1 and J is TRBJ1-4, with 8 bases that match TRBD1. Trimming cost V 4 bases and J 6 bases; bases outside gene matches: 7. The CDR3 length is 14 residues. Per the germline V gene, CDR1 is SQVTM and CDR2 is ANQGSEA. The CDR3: CSVVGTGIDEKLFF. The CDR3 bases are TGCAGCGTTGTTGGGACAGGAATTGATGAAAAACTGTTTTTT. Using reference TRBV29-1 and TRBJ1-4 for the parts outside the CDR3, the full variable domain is SAVISQKPSRDICQRGTSLTIQCQVDSQVTMMFWYRQQPGQSLTLIATANQGSEATYESGFVIDKFPISRPNLTFSTLTVSNMSPEDSSIYLCSVVGTGIDEKLFFGSGTQLSVL.

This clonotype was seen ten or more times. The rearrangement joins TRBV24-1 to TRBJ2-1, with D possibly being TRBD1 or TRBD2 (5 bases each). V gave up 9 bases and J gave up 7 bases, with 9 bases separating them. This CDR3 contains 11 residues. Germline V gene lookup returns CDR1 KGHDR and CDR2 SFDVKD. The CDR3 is CATGDGNEQFF. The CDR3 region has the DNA TGTGCCACCGGGGACGGTAATGAGCAGTTCTTC.

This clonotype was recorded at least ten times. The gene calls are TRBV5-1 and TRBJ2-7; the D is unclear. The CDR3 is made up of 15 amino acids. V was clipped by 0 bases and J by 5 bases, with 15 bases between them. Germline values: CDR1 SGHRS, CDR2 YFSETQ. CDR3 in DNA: TGCGCCAGCAGCTTGGCTCACGGCAGTGGCGACGAGCAGTACTTC. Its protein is CASSLAHGSGDEQYF.